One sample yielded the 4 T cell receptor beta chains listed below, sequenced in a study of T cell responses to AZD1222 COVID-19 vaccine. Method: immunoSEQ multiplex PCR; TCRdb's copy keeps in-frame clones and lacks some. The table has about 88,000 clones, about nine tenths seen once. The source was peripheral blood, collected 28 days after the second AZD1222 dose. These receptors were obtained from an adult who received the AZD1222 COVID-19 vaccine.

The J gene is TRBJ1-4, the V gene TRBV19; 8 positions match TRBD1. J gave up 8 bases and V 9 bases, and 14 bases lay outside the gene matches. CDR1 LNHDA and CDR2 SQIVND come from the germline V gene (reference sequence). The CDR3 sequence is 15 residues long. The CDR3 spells CASTTGGIWKEKLFF. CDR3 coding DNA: TGTGCCAGCACAACAGGGGGTATTTGGAAGGAAAAACTGTTTTTT. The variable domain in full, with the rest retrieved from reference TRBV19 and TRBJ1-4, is DGGITQSPKYLFRKEGQNVTLSCEQNLNHDAMYWYRQDPGQGLRLIYYSQIVNDFQKGDIAEGYSVSREKKESFPLTVTSAQKNPTAFYLCASTTGGIWKEKLFFGSGTQLSVL.

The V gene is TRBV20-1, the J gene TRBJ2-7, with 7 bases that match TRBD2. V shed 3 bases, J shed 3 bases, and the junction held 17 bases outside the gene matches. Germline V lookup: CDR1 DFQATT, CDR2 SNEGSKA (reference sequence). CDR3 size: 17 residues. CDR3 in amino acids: CSASDALSLAVGYEQYF. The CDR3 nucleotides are TGCAGTGCTAGTGATGCACTCTCGCTAGCGGTGGGCTACGAGCAGTACTTC.

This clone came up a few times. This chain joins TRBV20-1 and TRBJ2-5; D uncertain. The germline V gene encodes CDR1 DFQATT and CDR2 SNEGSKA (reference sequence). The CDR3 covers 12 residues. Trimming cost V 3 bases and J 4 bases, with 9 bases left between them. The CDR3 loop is CSASWLGETQYF. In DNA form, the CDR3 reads TGCAGTGCTAGTTGGCTGGGAGAGACCCAGTACTTC.

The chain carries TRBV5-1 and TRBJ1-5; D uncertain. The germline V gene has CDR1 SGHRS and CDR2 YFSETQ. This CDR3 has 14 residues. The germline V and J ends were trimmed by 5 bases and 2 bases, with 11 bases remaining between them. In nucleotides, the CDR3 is TGCGCCAGCAGTCGGGGAGGTGGCAATCAGCCCCAGCATTTT. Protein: CASSRGGGNQPQHF.